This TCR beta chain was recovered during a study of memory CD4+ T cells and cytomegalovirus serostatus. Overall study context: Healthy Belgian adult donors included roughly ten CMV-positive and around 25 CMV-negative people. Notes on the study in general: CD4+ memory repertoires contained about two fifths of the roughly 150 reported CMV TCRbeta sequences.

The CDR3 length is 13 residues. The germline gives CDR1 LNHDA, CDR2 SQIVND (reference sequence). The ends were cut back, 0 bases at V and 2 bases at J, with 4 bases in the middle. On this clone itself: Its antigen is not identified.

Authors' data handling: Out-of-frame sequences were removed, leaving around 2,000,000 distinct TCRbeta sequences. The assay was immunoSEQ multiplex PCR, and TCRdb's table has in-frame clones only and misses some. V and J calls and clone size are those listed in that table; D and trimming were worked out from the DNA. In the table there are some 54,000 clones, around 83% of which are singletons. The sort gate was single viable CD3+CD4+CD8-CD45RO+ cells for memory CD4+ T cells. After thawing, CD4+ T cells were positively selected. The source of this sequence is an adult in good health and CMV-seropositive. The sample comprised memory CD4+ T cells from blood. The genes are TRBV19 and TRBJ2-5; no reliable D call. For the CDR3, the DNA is TGTGCCAGTAGTATAGAGGGACAAGAGACCCAGTACTTC. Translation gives CASSIEGQETQYF.